Below, 14 T cell receptor beta chains from the same sample are listed, as sequenced in a study of T cells in Graves' hyperthyroidism and ophthalmopathy. Template material for amplifying TCR beta CDR3 regions consisted of RNA transcripts. HTBI primers were used for first-round RT-PCR of the TCR CDR3. TCRdb reprocessed the multiplex PCR reads via MiXCR and lists one record per CDR3 protein. This table has hundreds of thousands of distinct CDR3 sequences, roughly 15% appearing once. The specimen sequenced was blood. These receptors came from a woman aged 55 to 70 with Graves' ophthalmopathy.

This clonotype was counted only a few times. The junction departs from germline at one end; a sequencing error may be responsible. Here the CDR3 DNA reads TGTGCCAGCAGGGGGACAGGGGGAAATCAGTCCCAGCATTTT. Translation: CASRGTGGNQSQHF. The J gene is TRBJ1-5, the V gene TRBV27; 11 nucleotides match TRBD1. The CDR3 runs to 14 residues. Germline values: CDR1 MNHEY, CDR2 SMNVEV (reference sequence).

Many counts were recorded for this clonotype. V is TRBV2 and J is TRBJ1-4; 10 bases are shared with TRBD1. The CDR3 covers 14 residues. Losses at the gene ends were 8 bases for V and 7 bases for J; bases not matched to a gene: 7. Germline V gene data show CDR1 as SNHLY and CDR2 as FYNNEI. As DNA, the CDR3 is TGTGCCAGCGGATTCCGGGACAGGGGTGAAAAACTGTTTTTT. Its protein is CASGFRDRGEKLFF.

This clonotype has at least ten counts. V usage is TRBV20-1 and J usage is TRBJ2-1; TRBD1 agrees at 7 bases. Trimming took 0 bases from V and 7 from J; bases not matched to a gene: 12. Germline CDR1 and CDR2: DFQATT and SNEGSKA (reference sequence). The CDR3 totals 16 residues. CDR3 sequence: CSARDPLGTVTNEQFF. The CDR3 DNA reads TGCAGTGCTAGAGATCCTCTAGGGACAGTGACAAATGAGCAGTTCTTC.

This clonotype was seen a handful of times. The chain couples TRBV12-3 or TRBV12-4 to TRBJ2-3; no firm D call. This CDR3 is built from 13 residues. V shed 2 bases and J shed 4 bases, with 7 bases lying between them. CDR3 coding DNA: TGTGCCAGCAGTTTACACCAACCAGATACGCAGTATTTT. It specifies CASSLHQPDTQYF.

Ten or more counts support this clonotype. The gene calls are TRBV6-1 and TRBJ1-2; a weak D match, TRBD1 (6 bases). The V and J ends lost 5 bases and 0 bases respectively, with 13 bases between them. There are 15 residues in the CDR3. Germline V gene sequence: CDR1 MNHNS, CDR2 SASEGT. The CDR3 loop is CASSLTTGSNYGYTF. The CDR3 region has the DNA TGTGCCAGCAGTTTAACGACAGGATCTAACTATGGCTACACCTTC.

This clonotype was detected only a few times. Germline and junction disagree at one end, which may indicate a read error. DNA of the CDR3: TGTGCCAGCGGTTTGGAAGAGGACTATGGCTACACCTTC. This translates into CASGLEEDYGYTF. This rearrangement joins TRBV28 to TRBJ1-2; D gene uncertain. CDR1 MDHEN and CDR2 SYDVKM come from the germline V gene. The CDR3 consists of 13 residues.

The chain joins TRBV5-1 to TRBJ2-6, with no clear D. CDR3 length: 22 amino acids. Germline V CDR1 and CDR2: SGHRS, YFSETQ. Trimming stripped 1 base from V and 0 bases from J, with 26 bases between. The CDR3 spells CASSLYSRTIETSSSGANVLTF. CDR3 in DNA: TGCGCCAGCAGCTTGTACTCACGGACGATCGAGACGTCGAGCTCTGGGGCCAACGTCCTGACTTTC.

V usage is TRBV5-1 and J usage is TRBJ2-2, with 8 bases aligning to TRBD2. The V gene's germline CDR1 is SGHRS and CDR2 YFSETQ. This CDR3 is 17 amino acids long. J lost 5 bases, V lost 4 bases, and 13 bases had no gene match. In DNA form, the CDR3 reads TGCGCCAGCAGCCCGTTCCAAGGCGGGAGGTGGACCGGGGAGCTGTTTTTT. It is translated as CASSPFQGGRWTGELFF.

As concerns this clonotype: A read error may account for a junction end that differs from germline. The gene calls are TRBV28 and TRBJ2-1; TRBD2 might be the D (6 bases). Germline CDR1 MDHEN, CDR2 SYDVKM. The length of the CDR3 is 14 residues. CDR3 sequence: CASSLRGGKYSGVF. CDR3 DNA: TGTGCCAGCAGTTTAAGAGGCGGGAAGTACTCTGGGGTCTTC.

This clonotype was detected many times. This chain connects TRBV30 to TRBJ2-1; 10 bases agree with TRBD2. The CDR3 has 15 amino acids. V shed 0 bases and J 9 bases; nucleotides not matched to a gene: 8. Germline assignment: CDR1 GTSNPN and CDR2 SVGIG (reference sequence). CDR3 bases: TGTGCCTGGAGTGTTCCAGCGGGAGGGCAAAGTGAGCAGTTCTTC. Its protein product is CAWSVPAGGQSEQFF.

This clonotype has at least ten counts. The rearrangement links TRBV20-1 to TRBJ2-7; the match to TRBD2 covers 7 bases. Germline V gene lookup returns CDR1 DFQATT and CDR2 SNEGSKA (reference sequence). The CDR3 runs to 14 residues. V shed 2 bases, J shed 4 bases, and the junction held 8 bases outside the gene matches. CDR3 coding DNA: TGCAGTGCTAGAAGCGGGACGGTGAGTTACGAGCAGTACTTC. It codes for CSARSGTVSYEQYF.

This clonotype was counted ten times or more. The rearrangement links TRBV7-8 to TRBJ2-5, with TRBD2 identical over 8 bases. The germline gives CDR1 SGHVS, CDR2 FQNEAQ. The V segment lost 7 bases and the J segment 0 bases; nucleotides outside the gene matches: 7. CDR3 size: 15 residues. The CDR3 region is CASTNGTRYQETQYF. The CDR3 DNA is TGTGCCAGCACCAACGGGACTAGGTACCAAGAGACCCAGTACTTC.

This clonotype was counted many times. The chain combines TRBV5-1 with TRBJ2-7, with D unclear. V was trimmed by 1 base and J by 3 bases, leaving 8 bases between them. CDR1 SGHRS and CDR2 YFSETQ come from the germline V gene. CDR3 length: 13 amino acids. CDR3 protein: CASSLNTGYEQYF. The CDR3 DNA follows: TGCGCCAGCAGCTTGAATACGGGCTACGAGCAGTACTTC.

This clonotype was counted at least ten times. J is TRBJ2-7 and V is TRBV18; 11 positions agree with TRBD2. Trimming cost V 3 bases and J 5 bases; bases outside gene matches: 9. The CDR3 is 16 residues long. Germline-derived CDR1 and CDR2 are KGHSH and LQKENI. The CDR3 DNA is TGTGCCAGCTCACCCTCCCAAGTACTAGCGGGAGACGAGCAGTACTTC. The encoded protein is CASSPSQVLAGDEQYF.